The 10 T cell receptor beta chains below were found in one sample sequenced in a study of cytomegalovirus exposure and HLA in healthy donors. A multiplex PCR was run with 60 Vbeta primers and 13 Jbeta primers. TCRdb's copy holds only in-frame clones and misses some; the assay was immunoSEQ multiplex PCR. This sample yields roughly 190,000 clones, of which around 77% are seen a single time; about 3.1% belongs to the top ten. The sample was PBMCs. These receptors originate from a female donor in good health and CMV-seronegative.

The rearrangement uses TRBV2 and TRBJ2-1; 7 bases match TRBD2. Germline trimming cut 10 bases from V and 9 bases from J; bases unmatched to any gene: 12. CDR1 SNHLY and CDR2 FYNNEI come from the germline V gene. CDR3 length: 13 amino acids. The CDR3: CATAVGREAEQFF. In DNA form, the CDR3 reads TGTGCCACCGCCGTGGGGAGGGAGGCTGAGCAGTTCTTC. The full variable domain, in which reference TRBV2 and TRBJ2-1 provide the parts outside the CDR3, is EPEVTQTPSHQVTQMGQEVILRCVPISNHLYFYWYRQILGQKVEFLVSFYNNEISEKSEIFDDQFSVERPDGSNFTLKIRSTKLEDSAMYFCATAVGREAEQFFGPGTRLTVL.

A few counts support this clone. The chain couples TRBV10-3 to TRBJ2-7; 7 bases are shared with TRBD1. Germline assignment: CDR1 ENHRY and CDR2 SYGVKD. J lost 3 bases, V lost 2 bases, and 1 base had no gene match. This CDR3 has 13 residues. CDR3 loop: CAISEGTDYEQYF. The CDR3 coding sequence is TGTGCCATCAGTGAGGGGACAGACTACGAGCAGTACTTC.

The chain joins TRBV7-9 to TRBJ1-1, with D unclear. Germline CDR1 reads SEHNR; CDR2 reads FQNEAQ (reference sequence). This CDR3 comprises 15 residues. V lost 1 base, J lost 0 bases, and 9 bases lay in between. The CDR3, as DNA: TGTGCCAGCAGCTTAGAACCAGTCATGAACACTGAAGCTTTCTTT. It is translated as CASSLEPVMNTEAFF.

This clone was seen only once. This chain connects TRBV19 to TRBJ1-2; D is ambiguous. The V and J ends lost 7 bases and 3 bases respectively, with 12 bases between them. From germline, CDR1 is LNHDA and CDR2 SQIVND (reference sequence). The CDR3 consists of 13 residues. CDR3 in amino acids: CASNSEGYYGYTF. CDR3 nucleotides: TGTGCCAGTAACAGTGAGGGTTACTATGGCTACACCTTC.

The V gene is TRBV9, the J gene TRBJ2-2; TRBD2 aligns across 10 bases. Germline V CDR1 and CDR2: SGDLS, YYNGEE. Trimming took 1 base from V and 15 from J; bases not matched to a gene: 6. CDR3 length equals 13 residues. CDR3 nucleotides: TGTGCCAGCAGCGTATTAGCGGGAGGTCTGGTGTTTTTT. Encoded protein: CASSVLAGGLVFF.

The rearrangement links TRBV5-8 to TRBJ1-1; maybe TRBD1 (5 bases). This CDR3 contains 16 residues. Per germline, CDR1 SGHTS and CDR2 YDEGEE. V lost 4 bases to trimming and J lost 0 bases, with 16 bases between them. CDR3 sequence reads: CASSHVRGVVNTEAFF. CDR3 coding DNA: TGTGCCAGCAGCCACGTTAGGGGCGTGGTGAACACTGAAGCTTTCTTT. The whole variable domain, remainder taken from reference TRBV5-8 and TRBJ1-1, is EAGVTQSPTHLIKTRGQQATLRCSPISGHTSVYWYQQALGLGLQFLLWYDEGEERNRGNFPPRFSGRQFPNYSSELNVNALELEDSALYLCASSHVRGVVNTEAFFGQGTRLTVV.

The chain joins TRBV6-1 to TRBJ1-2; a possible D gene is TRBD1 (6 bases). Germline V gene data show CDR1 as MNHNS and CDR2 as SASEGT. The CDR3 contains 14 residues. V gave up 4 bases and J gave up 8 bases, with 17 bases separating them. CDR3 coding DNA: TGTGCCAGCAGTGGAAACACAGGGACCAACGGCTACACCTTC. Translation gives CASSGNTGTNGYTF.

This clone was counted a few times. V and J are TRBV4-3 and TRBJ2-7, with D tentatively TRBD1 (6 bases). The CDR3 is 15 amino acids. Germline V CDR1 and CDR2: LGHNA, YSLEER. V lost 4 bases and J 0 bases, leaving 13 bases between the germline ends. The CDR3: CASSPGTPRSYEQYF. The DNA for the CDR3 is TGCGCCAGCAGCCCGGGGACACCGCGCTCCTACGAGCAGTACTTC.

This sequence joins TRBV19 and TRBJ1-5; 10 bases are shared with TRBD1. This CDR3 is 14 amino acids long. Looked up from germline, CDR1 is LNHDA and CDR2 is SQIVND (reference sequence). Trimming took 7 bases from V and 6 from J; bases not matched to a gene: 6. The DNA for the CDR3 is TGTGCCAGTATTTGGACAGGGGGTGGTCAGCCCCAGCATTTT. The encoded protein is CASIWTGGGQPQHF. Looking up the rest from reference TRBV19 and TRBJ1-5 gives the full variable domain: DGGITQSPKYLFRKEGQNVTLSCEQNLNHDAMYWYRQDPGQGLRLIYYSQIVNDFQKGDIAEGYSVSREKKESFPLTVTSAQKNPTAFYLCASIWTGGGQPQHFGDGTRLSIL.

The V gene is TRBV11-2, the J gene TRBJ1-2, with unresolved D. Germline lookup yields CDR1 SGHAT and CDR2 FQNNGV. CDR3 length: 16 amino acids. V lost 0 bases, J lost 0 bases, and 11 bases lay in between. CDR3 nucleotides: TGTGCCAGCAGCTTAGATCGGGAGGACGCTAACTATGGCTACACCTTC. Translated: CASSLDREDANYGYTF. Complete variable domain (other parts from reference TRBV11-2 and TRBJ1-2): EAGVAQSPRYKIIEKRQSVAFWCNPISGHATLYWYQQILGQGPKLLIQFQNNGVVDDSQLPKDRFSAERLKGVDSTLKIQPAKLEDSAVYLCASSLDREDANYGYTFGSGTRLTVV.